Below are 32 T cell receptor beta chains sequenced from a single sample in a study of cytomegalovirus exposure and HLA in healthy donors (dated 2017 in TCRdb). To prepare the library, the immunoSEQ multiplex PCR assay was applied. For the multiplex PCR, a mixture combining 60 forward primers for TCR Vbeta segments and 13 reverse primers for TCR Jbeta segments was used. In TCRdb, the immuneACCESS table is reduced to in-frame sequences with V and J assigned. These tables do not hold every clone; where another copy was compared, an unresolved V gene accounts for under half, and the others remain unexplained. Present in this sample are roughly 130,000 clones, 75% to 90% of which were seen just once. The leading ten clones occupy over 2.5% of the sample. The material sequenced was PBMCs. These receptors came from a male donor in good health and CMV-seronegative.

The CDR3 reads CASDDRLNQPQHF. DNA for the CDR3: TGTGCCAGCGATGACAGACTCAATCAGCCCCAGCATTTT. V is TRBV6-1 and J is TRBJ1-5; D is perhaps TRBD1 (5 bases). CDR1 and CDR2 from the germline V gene are MNHNS and SASEGT. The germline V and J ends were trimmed by 8 bases and 3 bases, with 11 bases remaining between them. The CDR3 is 13 amino acids.

The rearrangement uses TRBV30 and TRBJ2-7; TRBD1 might be the D (6 bases). Trimming pared 0 bases from V and 7 bases from J, leaving 13 bases between. Germline assignment: CDR1 GTSNPN and CDR2 SVGIG (reference sequence). CDR3 length: 13 residues. CDR3 sequence (DNA): TGTGCCTGGAGTGTTCCCTCAAGGGGGGAGCAGTACTTC. It translates to CAWSVPSRGEQYF.

The chain recombines TRBV7-6 with TRBJ2-7; the D gene is possibly TRBD1 (7 bases). The CDR3 contains 15 residues. The germline gives CDR1 SGHVS, CDR2 FNYEAQ. The ends were cut back, 1 base at V and 1 base at J, with 11 bases in the middle. This chain's CDR3 is CASSLGAGGSYEQYF. DNA of the CDR3: TGTGCCAGCAGCTTAGGGGCAGGGGGGTCCTACGAGCAGTACTTC.

The chain carries TRBV18 and TRBJ1-1; 12 positions match TRBD1. CDR3 length: 18 amino acids. Trimming cost V 1 base and J 4 bases; bases outside gene matches: 10. Per the germline V gene, CDR1 is KGHSH and CDR2 is LQKENI. The CDR3 DNA is TGTGCCAGCTCACCACTATCGGGGACAGGGGGCGCGGGCACTGAAGCTTTCTTT. It encodes CASSPLSGTGGAGTEAFF.

This chain links TRBV6-1 with TRBJ2-3, with 8 bases identical to TRBD2. V was pared by 6 bases and J by 0 bases, with 2 bases of the junction left unmatched. The germline gives CDR1 MNHNS, CDR2 SASEGT. This CDR3 comprises 14 residues. The CDR3 reads CASSLAGSTDTQYF. As DNA, the CDR3 is TGTGCCAGCAGCCTAGCGGGCAGCACAGATACGCAGTATTTT.

This chain connects TRBV6-1 to TRBJ1-5; D unclear. Germline loops: CDR1 MNHNS, CDR2 SASEGT. The CDR3 sequence is 16 residues long. V lost 2 bases and J lost 0, with 11 bases in between. The CDR3 spells CASSEPPRGSNQPQHF. The DNA of the CDR3 is TGTGCCAGCAGTGAACCCCCCCGAGGTAGCAATCAGCCCCAGCATTTT.

The genes are TRBV12-2 and TRBJ2-3; the table's D call, TRBD2, has no DNA check behind it. TRBV12-2 is noted as a pseudogene. CDR3 size: 17 residues. The CDR3 loop is CASRLELAGGKGDTQYF. The CDR3 DNA follows: TGTGCAAGTCGCTTAGAACTAGCGGGAGGAAAAGGAGATACGCAGTATTTT.

The chain carries TRBV7-3 and TRBJ2-1; 9 nucleotides align to TRBD2. The CDR3 runs to 15 residues. Germline V CDR1 and CDR2: SGHTA, FQGTGA. After removal of 5 bases from V and 4 bases from J, the junction contained 6 bases not matched to a gene. CDR3 in amino acids: CASSPSGGPYNEQFF. DNA for the CDR3: TGTGCCAGCAGCCCAAGCGGGGGGCCTTACAATGAGCAGTTCTTC.

V gene TRBV5-1 combines with J gene TRBJ2-6; the match to TRBD1 covers 8 bases. Germline loops: CDR1 SGHRS, CDR2 YFSETQ. Trimming at V came to 6 bases and at J to 0 bases, leaving 8 bases not matched to a gene. This CDR3 has 17 amino acids. The CDR3 bases are TGCGCCAGCACTCCGACAGGGGCCAACTCTGGGGCCAACGTCCTGACTTTC. Amino acids: CASTPTGANSGANVLTF.

The chain combines TRBV9 with TRBJ2-7; D is possibly TRBD2 (5 bases). V gave up 4 bases and J gave up 0 bases, with 14 bases separating them. From germline, CDR1 is SGDLS and CDR2 YYNGEE. The CDR3 runs to 15 residues. The chain's CDR3 is CASSLGLLSSYEQYF. CDR3 DNA: TGTGCCAGCAGCCTTGGACTTCTCAGCTCCTACGAGCAGTACTTC.

The chain has TRBV6-1 and TRBJ2-7, with D unclear. In germline, CDR1 is MNHNS, CDR2 SASEGT. Trimming took 8 bases from V and 0 from J, leaving 5 bases between them. This CDR3 contains 11 residues. The CDR3 sequence is CASGSSYEQYF. The CDR3 coding sequence is TGTGCCAGCGGCAGCTCCTACGAGCAGTACTTC.

This clone was picked up one time. The rearrangement uses TRBV29-1 and TRBJ2-1, with 13 bases fitting TRBD2. Germline V CDR1 and CDR2: SQVTM, ANQGSEA. The ends lost 8 bases at V and 0 bases at J; junction bases unmatched: 13. CDR3 size: 18 residues. In DNA, the CDR3 is TGCAGCCCTCGTCCGGGACTAGCGGGGTTCAGCTCCTACAATGAGCAGTTCTTC. It encodes CSPRPGLAGFSSYNEQFF.

The chain is built from TRBV30 and TRBJ1-2; D ambiguous. CDR1 is GTSNPN and CDR2 is SVGIG in the germline V gene (reference sequence). This CDR3 region has 11 residues. DNA for the CDR3: TGTGCATCTGCCCCCTGGCATGGCTACACCTTC. It codes for CASAPWHGYTF. The full variable domain, its missing parts supplied by reference TRBV30 and TRBJ1-2, is SQTIHQWPATLVQPVGSPLSLECTVEGTSNPNLYWYRQAAGRGLQLLFYSVGIGQISSEVPQNLSASRPQDRQFILSSKKLLLSDSGFYLCASAPWHGYTFGSGTRLTVV.

This sequence joins TRBV29-1 and TRBJ1-1; D is uncertain. The V gene lost 5 bases and the J gene lost 6 bases, with 4 bases spanning the gap. Germline CDR1 reads SQVTM; CDR2 reads ANQGSEA. The CDR3 runs 9 residues. The CDR3 is CSVLPEAFF. In DNA form, the CDR3 reads TGCAGCGTTCTTCCTGAAGCTTTCTTT.

This clone was observed once. This chain links TRBV7-9 with TRBJ2-3, with 15 bases fitting TRBD2. The CDR3 contains 16 residues. Germline V lookup: CDR1 SEHNR, CDR2 FQNEAQ (reference sequence). The trim removed 5 bases at V and 4 bases at J, leaving 4 bases unmatched. The CDR3 DNA reads TGTGCCAGCAGCCCTGGACTAGCGGGAGGGCCAGATACGCAGTATTTT. Amino acids: CASSPGLAGGPDTQYF.

The rearrangement uses TRBV6-5 and TRBJ1-1; D remains ambiguous. V was shortened by 5 bases and J by 6 bases, with 13 bases between the two germline ends. There are 13 residues in the CDR3. Per the germline V gene, CDR1 is MNHEY and CDR2 is SVGAGI. The CDR3 spells CASSEVREPEAFF. The CDR3 nucleotides are TGTGCCAGCAGTGAAGTTCGGGAGCCTGAAGCTTTCTTT.

The chain recombines TRBV9 with TRBJ2-1; D is perhaps TRBD2 (6 bases). The V end was cut by 3 bases, the J end by 1 base, with 11 bases between. Germline lookup yields CDR1 SGDLS and CDR2 YYNGEE. The CDR3 consists of 15 residues. The CDR3 nucleotides are TGTGCCAGCAGCGCGAGTAGCGGATCCTACAATGAGCAGTTCTTC. Translated, it gives CASSASSGSYNEQFF.

J is TRBJ2-1 and V is TRBV27, with 7 nucleotides matching TRBD1. The CDR3 spans 15 residues. Germline V CDR1 and CDR2: MNHEY, SMNVEV (reference sequence). Trimming at V came to 6 bases and at J to 9 bases, leaving 14 bases not matched to a gene. The CDR3: CASSPRDSKVSEQFF. DNA of the CDR3: TGTGCCAGCAGCCCCCGGGACAGCAAGGTCAGTGAGCAGTTCTTC.

The chain employs TRBV6-1 and TRBJ1-1, with 7 nucleotides matching TRBD1. The germline V gene encodes CDR1 MNHNS and CDR2 SASEGT. The J segment lost 3 bases and the V segment lost 2 bases, leaving 3 bases of the junction unmatched. The CDR3 has 14 amino acids. CDR3 protein: CASSERGPDTEAFF. CDR3 in DNA: TGTGCCAGCAGTGAAAGGGGGCCTGACACTGAAGCTTTCTTT.

V is TRBV7-2 and J is TRBJ2-7; weak D call: TRBD2 (6 bases). Looked up from germline, CDR1 is SGHTA and CDR2 is FQGNSA. Trimming removed 1 base from V and 11 bases from J, with 12 bases in between. The CDR3 is 12 residues long. DNA for the CDR3: TGTGCCAGCAGCTTAGGTGTCGGAGGGAAGTACTTC. Translation gives CASSLGVGGKYF.

The chain carries TRBV29-1 and TRBJ1-5; tentatively, D is TRBD1 (6 bases). Germline CDR1 is SQVTM and CDR2 is ANQGSEA. The CDR3 runs to 12 residues. Trimming pared 5 bases from V and 2 bases from J, leaving 7 bases between. The CDR3 loop reads CSVRQGNQPQHF. CDR3 DNA sequence: TGCAGCGTTCGACAGGGCAATCAGCCCCAGCATTTT.

The rearrangement joins TRBV4-3 to TRBJ2-2, with unresolved D. V lost 0 bases to trimming and J lost 2 bases, with 7 bases between them. The CDR3 totals 15 residues. Germline V gene sequence: CDR1 LGHNA, CDR2 YSLEER. CDR3 protein: CASSQDSLNTGELFF. The CDR3 coding sequence is TGCGCCAGCAGCCAAGATAGCCTAAACACCGGGGAGCTGTTTTTT.

The chain recombines TRBV6-5 with TRBJ1-2; D is unresolved. This CDR3 region has 13 residues. The germline V and J ends were trimmed by 0 bases and 8 bases, with 10 bases remaining between them. The germline V gene has CDR1 MNHEY and CDR2 SVGAGI. This chain's CDR3 is CASSYSNAEGYTF. Here the CDR3 DNA reads TGTGCCAGCAGTTACTCGAATGCGGAAGGCTACACCTTC.

The rearrangement links TRBV7-9 to TRBJ1-3; no clear D gene. Deletions cut 2 bases from V and 8 bases from J, with 10 bases between. CDR3 length equals 13 residues. Germline V gives CDR1 SEHNR, CDR2 FQNEAQ (reference sequence). This CDR3 is CASSLYRQDTIYF. CDR3 coding DNA: TGTGCCAGCAGCTTATATAGGCAGGACACCATATATTTT.

V usage is TRBV5-1 and J usage is TRBJ1-1; no firm D call. CDR1 SGHRS and CDR2 YFSETQ come from the germline V gene. There are 15 residues in the CDR3. V lost 1 base to trimming and J lost 1 base, with 11 bases between them. For the CDR3, the DNA is TGCGCCAGCAGCTTGAATGGGCTGGGGAACACTGAAGCTTTCTTT. This codes for CASSLNGLGNTEAFF.

The chain uses TRBV11-2 and TRBJ2-5; 11 bases match TRBD2. The J call may be faulty, since TRBJ2-7 better matches the DNA end. The CDR3 consists of 15 residues. Per the germline V gene, CDR1 is SGHAT and CDR2 is FQNNGV. As DNA, the CDR3 is TGTGCCAGCAGCTTAGTAGCGGGGGGGCAAGGCGAGCAGTACTTC. This sequence encodes CASSLVAGGQGEQYF.

This chain joins TRBV5-1 and TRBJ2-2, with D maybe TRBD2 (6 bases). The CDR3 is 16 residues long. Germline loops: CDR1 SGHRS, CDR2 YFSETQ. Trimming stripped 1 base from V and 0 bases from J, with 10 bases between. The DNA of the CDR3 is TGCGCCAGCAGCTTGACTAGCACAGCGAACACCGGGGAGCTGTTTTTT. It translates to CASSLTSTANTGELFF.

The chain uses TRBV9 and TRBJ1-2; 7 nucleotides align to TRBD1. The CDR3 extends over 13 amino acids. Per germline, CDR1 SGDLS and CDR2 YYNGEE. V was pared by 6 bases and J by 8 bases, with 10 bases of the junction left unmatched. The CDR3: CASTATGLGGYTF. CDR3 nucleotide sequence: TGTGCCAGCACAGCGACAGGGTTAGGGGGCTACACCTTC.

The rearrangement joins TRBV28 to TRBJ1-2, with D perhaps matching TRBD1 (6 bases). The CDR3 loop spans 15 amino acids. Germline-derived CDR1 and CDR2 are MDHEN and SYDVKM. The ends were cut back, 5 bases at V and 5 bases at J, with 18 bases in the middle. The CDR3 loop reads CASSPRGGLGYGYTF. CDR3 nucleotide sequence: TGTGCCAGCAGTCCAAGGGGGGGGTTGGGGTATGGCTACACCTTC.

The chain combines TRBV6-5 with TRBJ2-2; the D gene is possibly TRBD1 (5 bases). This CDR3 has 16 residues. Germline-derived CDR1 and CDR2 are MNHEY and SVGAGI. V dropped 0 bases and J dropped 0 bases, with 8 bases sitting between them. The CDR3 coding sequence is TGTGCCAGCAGTTACTCGGGCAGGGCGAACACCGGGGAGCTGTTTTTT. This codes for CASSYSGRANTGELFF.

CDR3 region: CASSSRPGTDTQYF. CDR3 sequence (DNA): TGTGCCAGCAGTTCCAGACCGGGGACAGATACGCAGTATTTT. The chain links TRBV28 to TRBJ2-3; TRBD2 might be the D (5 bases). V lost 4 bases, J lost 3 bases, and 11 bases lay in between. Germline lookup yields CDR1 MDHEN and CDR2 SYDVKM. The CDR3 runs 14 residues.

This clone appeared once. CDR3 loop: CASRITRGFNYGYTF. The DNA of the CDR3 is TGTGCCAGCAGGATCACGCGAGGTTTCAACTATGGCTACACCTTC. This sequence joins TRBV6-1 and TRBJ1-2; D is unclear. This CDR3 has 15 residues. Trimming cost V 6 bases and J 2 bases, with 16 bases left between them. Germline V gene data show CDR1 as MNHNS and CDR2 as SASEGT.